This TCR beta chain was retrieved from a study of control samples from healthy donors and cancer patients. TCRdb's table, derived via immunoSEQ multiplex PCR, lists solely in-frame clones and lacks some. Of roughly 100,000 clones in the sample, under 90% were seen once. This clone was seen just once. The germline V gene has CDR1 SGHAT and CDR2 FQNNGV. The CDR3 has 16 residues. The ends lost 4 bases at V and 1 base at J; junction bases unmatched: 6. This clonotype was sampled from a woman aged 50 to 60 in good health. Sequencing used blood. V is TRBV11-2 and J is TRBJ2-2, with 7 nucleotides matching TRBD2. CDR3 region: CASSSMGGVNTGELFF. The CDR3 nucleotides read TGTGCCAGCAGCTCCATGGGAGGGGTGAACACCGGGGAGCTGTTTTTT. Full variable domain (outside the CDR3, taken from reference TRBV11-2 and TRBJ2-2): EAGVAQSPRYKIIEKRQSVAFWCNPISGHATLYWYQQILGQGPKLLIQFQNNGVVDDSQLPKDRFSAERLKGVDSTLKIQPAKLEDSAVYLCASSSMGGVNTGELFFGEGSRLTVL.